This TCR beta chain was retrieved from a study of identifying expanded T cells in peripheral blood (dated 2019 in TCRdb). In terms of the full investigation: Technical replicates were generated by sequencing separate aliquots of the same genomic DNA pool, with four replicates compared pairwise.

The immunoSEQ Assay, which relies on bias-controlled multiplex PCR amplification of genomic DNA, was used to profile TCRbeta CDR3 regions. In the original analysis: To quantify the absolute abundance of each unique TCRbeta CDR3 region, the sequences were collapsed and filtered. Differential abundance was assessed using a binomial (Fisher-equivalent) model and a beta-binomial model in which time-dependent variance fitted from healthy donors was added. Clones with fewer than 5 combined templates were excluded, and clones with Benjamini-Hochberg FDR below 0.01 were called differentially abundant. Using the form v = (b*log(k)+a)^2, the beta-binomial variance was modeled as a function of the total template count across the two samples. TCRdb took this table from immuneACCESS and kept in-frame rearrangements with V and J called. Such tables lack part of the clones; where checked against another copy, unresolved V genes explain under half of the gap, and the rest is unexplained. V and J calls and clone size are as listed in that table; D and trimming were resolved from the DNA. The sample profile shows tens of thousands of clones; about 88% of them were found once. Jointly, the top ten make up under 20% of the sample.

Trimming leaves V shorter by 6 bases and J shorter by 4 bases, with the junction holding 2 bases beyond the gene matches. From its cysteine to its phenylalanine, the CDR3 spans 12 amino acids. The CDR3 DNA has 36 bases and is translated from base 1. CDR1 and CDR2 are drawn from the germline V gene: WSHSY, SAAADI. Points the paper makes about the study in general: The beta-binomial model significantly reduced the number of clones called differentially abundant and the false-positive rate across all healthy-donor time intervals. Between technical replicates the binomial model flagged roughly 1.1 differentially abundant clones, whereas over roughly 2 weeks the binomial model flagged about 15 and over about four weeks about 19. The authors expected that biological variance in healthy repertoires might rise further over much longer intervals, such as months to years. Variance in clone template counts between roughly two-week samples significantly increased with total template count across all healthy donors.

On this clone: What antigen it recognizes has not been identified. No base-level quality is on record; no much larger clone is a single base apart.

No immune events, such as infections, were documented for the healthy donors during the collection period. Blood repertoires from healthy donors were used as a training cohort for calibrating time-dependent variance in a beta-binomial model of differential abundance of T-cell clones. There were roughly 10 healthy donors in the training cohort, of whom 3 were female and 7 were male. The donors were between about 29 and 64 years old, with an average age of roughly 40 years. Whole blood from each healthy donor was obtained from a commercial supplier and was collected at three time points approximately 13 days apart. For immunosequencing, genomic DNA was extracted from unsorted whole blood.

The specimen sequenced was blood. The sequence was collected from a person between 18 and 75 years old in good health. The V and J genes are TRBV10-2 and TRBJ1-2, and TRBD1 aligns with 7 junction nucleotides. The CDR3 loop reads CASSWDSYGYTF. In nucleotides, the sequence is TGCGCCAGCAGCTGGGACAGCTATGGCTACACCTTC.